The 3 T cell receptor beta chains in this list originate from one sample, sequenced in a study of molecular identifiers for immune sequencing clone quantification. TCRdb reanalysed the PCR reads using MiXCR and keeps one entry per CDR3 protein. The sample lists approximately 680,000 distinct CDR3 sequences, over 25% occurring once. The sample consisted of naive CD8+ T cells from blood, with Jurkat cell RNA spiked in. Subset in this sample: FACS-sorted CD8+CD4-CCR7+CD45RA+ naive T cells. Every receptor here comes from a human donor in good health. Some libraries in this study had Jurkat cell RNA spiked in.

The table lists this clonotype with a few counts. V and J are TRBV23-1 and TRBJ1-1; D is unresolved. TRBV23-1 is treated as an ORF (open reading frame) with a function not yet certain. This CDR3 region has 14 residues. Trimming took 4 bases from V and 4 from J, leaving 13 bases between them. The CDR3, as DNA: TGCGCCAGCAGTCGCCCCCGGCGGGGCACTGAAGCTTTCTTT. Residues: CASSRPRRGTEAFF.

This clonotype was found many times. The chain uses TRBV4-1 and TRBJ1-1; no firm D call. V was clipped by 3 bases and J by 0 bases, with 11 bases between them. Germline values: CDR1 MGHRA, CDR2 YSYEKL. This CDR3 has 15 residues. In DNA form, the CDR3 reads TGCGCCAGCAGCCAGATGTGGGAGGTGAACACTGAAGCTTTCTTT. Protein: CASSQMWEVNTEAFF.

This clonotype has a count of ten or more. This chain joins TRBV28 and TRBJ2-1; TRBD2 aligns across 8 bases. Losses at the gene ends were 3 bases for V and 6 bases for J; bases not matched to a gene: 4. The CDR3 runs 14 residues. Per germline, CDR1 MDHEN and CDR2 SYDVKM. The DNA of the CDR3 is TGTGCCAGCAGTTTTAGTCTAGCGGGCAATGAGCAGTTCTTC. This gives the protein CASSFSLAGNEQFF.